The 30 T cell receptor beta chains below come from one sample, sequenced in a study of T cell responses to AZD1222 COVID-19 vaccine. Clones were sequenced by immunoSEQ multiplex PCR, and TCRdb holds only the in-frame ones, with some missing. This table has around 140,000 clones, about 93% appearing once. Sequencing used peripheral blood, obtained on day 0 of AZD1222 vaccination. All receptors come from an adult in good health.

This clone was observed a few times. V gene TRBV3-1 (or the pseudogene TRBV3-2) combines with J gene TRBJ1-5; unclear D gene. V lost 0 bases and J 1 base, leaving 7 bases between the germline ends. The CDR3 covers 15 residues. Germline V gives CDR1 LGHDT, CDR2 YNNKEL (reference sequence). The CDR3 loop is CASSQDLQSNQPQHF. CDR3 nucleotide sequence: TGTGCCAGCAGCCAAGATTTGCAGAGCAATCAGCCCCAGCATTTT.

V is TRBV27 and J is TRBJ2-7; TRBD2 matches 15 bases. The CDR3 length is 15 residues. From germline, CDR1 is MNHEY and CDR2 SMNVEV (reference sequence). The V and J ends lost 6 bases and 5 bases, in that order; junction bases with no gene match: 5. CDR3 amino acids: CASRGLAGGLHEQYF. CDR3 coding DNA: TGTGCCAGCAGGGGACTAGCGGGAGGCCTCCACGAGCAGTACTTC.

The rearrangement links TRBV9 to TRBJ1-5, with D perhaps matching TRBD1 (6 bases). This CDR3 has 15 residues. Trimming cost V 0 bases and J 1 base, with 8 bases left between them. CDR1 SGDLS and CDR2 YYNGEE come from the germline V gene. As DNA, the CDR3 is TGTGCCAGCAGCGTAGGGGGGGCAAGCAATCAGCCCCAGCATTTT. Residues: CASSVGGASNQPQHF. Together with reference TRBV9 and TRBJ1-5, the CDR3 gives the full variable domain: DSGVTQTPKHLITATGQRVTLRCSPRSGDLSVYWYQQSLDQGLQFLIQYYNGEERAKGNILERFSAQQFPDLHSELNLSSLELGDSALYFCASSVGGASNQPQHFGDGTRLSIL.

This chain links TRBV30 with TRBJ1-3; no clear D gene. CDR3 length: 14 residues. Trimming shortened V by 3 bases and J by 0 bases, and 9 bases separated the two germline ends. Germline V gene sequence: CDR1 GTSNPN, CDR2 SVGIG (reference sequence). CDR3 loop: CAWSSGFSGNTIYF. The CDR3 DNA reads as TGTGCCTGGAGCAGTGGGTTCTCTGGAAACACCATATATTTT. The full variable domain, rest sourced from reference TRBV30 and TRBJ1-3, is SQTIHQWPATLVQPVGSPLSLECTVEGTSNPNLYWYRQAAGRGLQLLFYSVGIGQISSEVPQNLSASRPQDRQFILSSKKLLLSDSGFYLCAWSSGFSGNTIYFGEGSWLTVV.

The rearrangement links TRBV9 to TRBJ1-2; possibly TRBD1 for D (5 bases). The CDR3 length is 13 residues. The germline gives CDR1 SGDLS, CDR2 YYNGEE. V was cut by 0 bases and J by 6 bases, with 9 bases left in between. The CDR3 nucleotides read TGTGCCAGCAGCGTAGACGTGGGGGATGGCTACACCTTC. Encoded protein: CASSVDVGDGYTF. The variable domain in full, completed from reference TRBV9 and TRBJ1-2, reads DSGVTQTPKHLITATGQRVTLRCSPRSGDLSVYWYQQSLDQGLQFLIQYYNGEERAKGNILERFSAQQFPDLHSELNLSSLELGDSALYFCASSVDVGDGYTFGSGTRLTVV.

CDR3 DNA: TGTGCCACTTCGACAGGGACAGTTGAGTACTTC. Residues: CATSTGTVEYF. The gene calls are TRBV6-5 and TRBJ2-5, with 7 nucleotides matching TRBD1. Germline V lookup: CDR1 MNHEY, CDR2 SVGAGI. The CDR3 loop spans 11 amino acids. The junction had 11 bases not matched to a gene; V was cut back by 10 bases and J by 12 bases.

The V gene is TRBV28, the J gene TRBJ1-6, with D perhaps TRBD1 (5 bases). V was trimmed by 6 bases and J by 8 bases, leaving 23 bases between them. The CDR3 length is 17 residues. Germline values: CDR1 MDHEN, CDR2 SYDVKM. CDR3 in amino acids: CASSSSFPAGIDSPLHF. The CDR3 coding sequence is TGTGCCAGCAGCTCGAGCTTTCCGGCAGGGATTGATTCACCCCTCCACTTT.

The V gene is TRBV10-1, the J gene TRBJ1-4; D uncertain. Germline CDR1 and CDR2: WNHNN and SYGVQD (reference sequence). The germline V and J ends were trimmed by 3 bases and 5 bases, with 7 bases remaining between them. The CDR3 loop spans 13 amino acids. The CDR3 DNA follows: TGCGCCAGCAGTGACGACGGGAATGAAAAACTGTTTTTT. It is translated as CASSDDGNEKLFF.

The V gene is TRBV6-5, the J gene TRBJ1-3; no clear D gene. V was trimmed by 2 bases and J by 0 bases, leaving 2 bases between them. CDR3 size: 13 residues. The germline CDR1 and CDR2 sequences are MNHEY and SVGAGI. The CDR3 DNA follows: TGTGCCAGCAGTTACATCTCTGGAAACACCATATATTTT. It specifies CASSYISGNTIYF.

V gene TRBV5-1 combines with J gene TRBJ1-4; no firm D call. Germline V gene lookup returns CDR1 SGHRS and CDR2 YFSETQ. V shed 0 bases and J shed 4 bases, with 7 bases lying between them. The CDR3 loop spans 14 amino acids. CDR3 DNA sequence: TGCGCCAGCAGCTTGGTCGGCGGTAATGAAAAACTGTTTTTT. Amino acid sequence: CASSLVGGNEKLFF.

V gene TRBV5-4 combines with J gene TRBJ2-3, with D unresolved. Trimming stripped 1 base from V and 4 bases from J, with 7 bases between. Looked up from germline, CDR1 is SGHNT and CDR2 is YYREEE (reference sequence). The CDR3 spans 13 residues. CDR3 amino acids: CASSLRVADTQYF. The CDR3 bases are TGTGCCAGCAGCTTGAGGGTCGCAGATACGCAGTATTTT. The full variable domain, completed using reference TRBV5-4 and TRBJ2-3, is ETGVTQSPTHLIKTRGQQVTLRCSSQSGHNTVSWYQQALGQGPQFIFQYYREEENGRGNFPPRFSGLQFPNYSSELNVNALELDDSALYLCASSLRVADTQYFGPGTRLTVL.

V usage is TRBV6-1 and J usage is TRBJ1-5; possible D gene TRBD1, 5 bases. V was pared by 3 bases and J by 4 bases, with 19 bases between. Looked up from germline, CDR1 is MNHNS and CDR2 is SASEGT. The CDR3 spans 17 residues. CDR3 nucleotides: TGTGCCAGCAGTGATTCCTGGGGACGGGCCGGGAATCAGCCCCAGCATTTT. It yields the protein CASSDSWGRAGNQPQHF.

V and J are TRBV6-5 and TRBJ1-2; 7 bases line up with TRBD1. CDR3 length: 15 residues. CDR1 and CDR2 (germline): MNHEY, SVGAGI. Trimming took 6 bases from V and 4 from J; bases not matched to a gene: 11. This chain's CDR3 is CASRPPDRNSYGYTF. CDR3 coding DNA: TGTGCCAGCAGACCTCCGGACAGGAATAGCTATGGCTACACCTTC.

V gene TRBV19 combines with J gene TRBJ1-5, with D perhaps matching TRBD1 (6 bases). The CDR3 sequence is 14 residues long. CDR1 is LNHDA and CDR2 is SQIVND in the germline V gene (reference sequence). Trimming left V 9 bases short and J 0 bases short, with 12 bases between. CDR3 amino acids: CASADRYSNQPQHF. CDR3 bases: TGTGCCAGCGCGGACAGATATAGCAATCAGCCCCAGCATTTT. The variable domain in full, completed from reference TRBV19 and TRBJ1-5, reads DGGITQSPKYLFRKEGQNVTLSCEQNLNHDAMYWYRQDPGQGLRLIYYSQIVNDFQKGDIAEGYSVSREKKESFPLTVTSAQKNPTAFYLCASADRYSNQPQHFGDGTRLSIL.

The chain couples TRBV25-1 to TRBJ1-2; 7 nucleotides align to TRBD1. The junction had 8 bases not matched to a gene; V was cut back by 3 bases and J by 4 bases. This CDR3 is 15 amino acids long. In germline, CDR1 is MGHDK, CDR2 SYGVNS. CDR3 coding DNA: TGTGCCAGCAGTGACCCCACCGACAGGGCCTATGGCTACACCTTC. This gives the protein CASSDPTDRAYGYTF.

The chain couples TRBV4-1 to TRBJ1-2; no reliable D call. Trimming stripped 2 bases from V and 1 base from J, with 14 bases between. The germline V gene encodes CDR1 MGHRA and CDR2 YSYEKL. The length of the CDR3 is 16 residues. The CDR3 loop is CASSQTPRVDNYGYTF. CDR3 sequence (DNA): TGCGCCAGCAGCCAAACTCCGAGGGTCGATAACTATGGCTACACCTTC.

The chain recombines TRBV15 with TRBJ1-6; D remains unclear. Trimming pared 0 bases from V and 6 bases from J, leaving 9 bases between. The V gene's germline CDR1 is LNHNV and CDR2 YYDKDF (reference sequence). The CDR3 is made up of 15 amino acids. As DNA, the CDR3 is TGTGCCACCAGCAGAGAGACACCGCCTAATTCACCCCTCCACTTT. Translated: CATSRETPPNSPLHF.

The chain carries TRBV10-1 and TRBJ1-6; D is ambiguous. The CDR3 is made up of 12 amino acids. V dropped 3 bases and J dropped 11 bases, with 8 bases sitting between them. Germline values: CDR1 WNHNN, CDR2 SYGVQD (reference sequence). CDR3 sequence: CASSDPATPLHF. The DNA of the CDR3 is TGCGCCAGCAGTGATCCAGCTACACCCCTCCACTTT.

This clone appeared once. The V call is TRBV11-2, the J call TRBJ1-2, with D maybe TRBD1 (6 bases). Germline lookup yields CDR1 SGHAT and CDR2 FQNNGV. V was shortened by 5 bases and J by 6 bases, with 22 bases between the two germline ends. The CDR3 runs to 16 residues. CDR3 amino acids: CASSQAREQGRNGYTF. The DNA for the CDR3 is TGTGCCAGCAGCCAGGCCCGAGAACAGGGTCGGAATGGCTACACCTTC.

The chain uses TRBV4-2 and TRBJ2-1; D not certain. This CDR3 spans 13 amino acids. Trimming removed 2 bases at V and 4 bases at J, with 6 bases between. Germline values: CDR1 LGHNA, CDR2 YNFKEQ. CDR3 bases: TGTGCCAGCAGCCAATTCCTTTACAATGAGCAGTTCTTC. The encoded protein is CASSQFLYNEQFF.

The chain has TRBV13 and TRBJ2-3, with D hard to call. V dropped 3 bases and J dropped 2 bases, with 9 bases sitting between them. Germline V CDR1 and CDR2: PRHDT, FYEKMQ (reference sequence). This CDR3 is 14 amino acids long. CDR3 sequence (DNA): TGTGCCAGCAGCTTGGCGCTGAACACAGATACGCAGTATTTT. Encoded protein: CASSLALNTDTQYF.

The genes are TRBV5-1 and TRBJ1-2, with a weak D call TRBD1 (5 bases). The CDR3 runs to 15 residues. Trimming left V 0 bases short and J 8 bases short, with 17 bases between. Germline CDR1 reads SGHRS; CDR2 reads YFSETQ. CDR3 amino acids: CASSLEGTRGEGYTF. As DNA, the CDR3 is TGCGCCAGCAGCTTGGAAGGGACCCGGGGCGAAGGCTACACCTTC.

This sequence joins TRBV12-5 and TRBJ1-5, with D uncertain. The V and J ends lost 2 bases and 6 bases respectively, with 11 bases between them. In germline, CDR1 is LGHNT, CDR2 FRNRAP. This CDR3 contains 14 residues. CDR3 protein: CASGLTGLGQPQHF. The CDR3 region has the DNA TGTGCTAGTGGTTTGACCGGGTTGGGTCAGCCCCAGCATTTT.

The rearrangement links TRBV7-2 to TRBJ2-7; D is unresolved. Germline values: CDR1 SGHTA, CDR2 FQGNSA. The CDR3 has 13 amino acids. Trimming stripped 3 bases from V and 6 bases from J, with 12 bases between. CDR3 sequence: CASSFFPSSEQYF. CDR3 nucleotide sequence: TGTGCCAGCAGCTTTTTTCCCAGCTCCGAGCAGTACTTC.

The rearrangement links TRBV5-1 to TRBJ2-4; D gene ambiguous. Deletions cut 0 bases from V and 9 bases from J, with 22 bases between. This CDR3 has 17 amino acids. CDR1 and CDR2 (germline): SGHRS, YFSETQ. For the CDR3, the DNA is TGCGCCAGCAGCTTGGGGAGCCAGGCCGGCTTGATGAGCATTCAGTACTTC. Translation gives CASSLGSQAGLMSIQYF.

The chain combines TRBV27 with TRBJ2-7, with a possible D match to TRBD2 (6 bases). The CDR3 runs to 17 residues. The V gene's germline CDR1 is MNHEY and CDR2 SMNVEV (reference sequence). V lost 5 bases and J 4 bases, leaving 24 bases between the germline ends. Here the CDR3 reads CASSAWDCPDFIYEQYF. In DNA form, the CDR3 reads TGTGCCAGCAGTGCCTGGGACTGCCCCGATTTTATATACGAGCAGTACTTC.

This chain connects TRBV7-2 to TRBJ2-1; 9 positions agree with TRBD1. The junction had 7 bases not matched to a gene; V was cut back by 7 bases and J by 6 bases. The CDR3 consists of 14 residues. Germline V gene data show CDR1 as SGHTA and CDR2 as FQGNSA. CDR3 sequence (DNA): TGTGCCAGCATGTGGGACAGGGCGGTCAATGAGCAGTTCTTC. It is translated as CASMWDRAVNEQFF.

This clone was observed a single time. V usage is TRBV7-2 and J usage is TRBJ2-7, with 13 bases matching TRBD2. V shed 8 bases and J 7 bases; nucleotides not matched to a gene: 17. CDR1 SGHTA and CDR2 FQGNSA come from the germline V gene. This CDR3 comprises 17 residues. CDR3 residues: CASLRTHSGLAGSEQYF. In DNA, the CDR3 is TGTGCCAGCCTTCGAACCCACTCGGGACTAGCGGGAAGTGAGCAGTACTTC.

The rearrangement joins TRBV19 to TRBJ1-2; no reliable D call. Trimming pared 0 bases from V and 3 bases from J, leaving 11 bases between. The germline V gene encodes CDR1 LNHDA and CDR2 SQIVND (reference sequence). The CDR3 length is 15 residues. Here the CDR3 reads CASSIESRGDYGYTF. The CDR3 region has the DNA TGTGCCAGTAGTATAGAAAGCAGAGGAGACTATGGCTACACCTTC. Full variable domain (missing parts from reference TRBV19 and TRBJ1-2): DGGITQSPKYLFRKEGQNVTLSCEQNLNHDAMYWYRQDPGQGLRLIYYSQIVNDFQKGDIAEGYSVSREKKESFPLTVTSAQKNPTAFYLCASSIESRGDYGYTFGSGTRLTVV.

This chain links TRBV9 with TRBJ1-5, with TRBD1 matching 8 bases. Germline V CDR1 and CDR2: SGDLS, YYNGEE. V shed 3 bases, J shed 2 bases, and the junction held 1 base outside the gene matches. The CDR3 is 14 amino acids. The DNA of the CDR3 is TGTGCCAGCAGCGCGACAGGGGGCAATCAGCCCCAGCATTTT. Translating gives CASSATGGNQPQHF.